The 20 T cell receptor beta chains below were found in one sample sequenced in a study of beta chain features in type 1 diabetes. Sequencing targeted expressed TCRB transcripts, as all isolated RNA had been reverse transcribed. Sequenced by immunoSEQ multiplex PCR; TCRdb stores in-frame clones only, minus some. The repertoire consists of more than 300,000 clones, with less than 9.5% occurring once and the leading ten covering around 0.45%. Material for sequencing was central memory CD4+ T cells from blood. These receptors originate from a woman aged 18-29 years in good health.

V is TRBV7-9 and J is TRBJ2-7; D possibly corresponds to TRBD1 (6 bases). Germline V gene lookup returns CDR1 SEHNR and CDR2 FQNEAQ (reference sequence). The CDR3 is made up of 14 amino acids. Trimming cost V 2 bases and J 5 bases, with 13 bases left between them. The DNA of the CDR3 is TGTGCCAGCAGCTTATTCCAGGACAGCAACGAGCAGTACTTC. Translated: CASSLFQDSNEQYF.

J is TRBJ2-3 and V is TRBV7-3; the D gene is possibly TRBD2 (5 bases). The V end was cut by 5 bases, the J end by 6 bases, with 12 bases between. The CDR3 loop spans 13 amino acids. Germline V gene data show CDR1 as SGHTA and CDR2 as FQGTGA. CDR3 amino acids: CASSITRGDTQYF. In nucleotides, the CDR3 is TGTGCCAGCAGCATCACGCGCGGGGATACGCAGTATTTT.

This clone was observed a handful of times. The V call is TRBV10-3, the J call TRBJ1-5; D unclear. The CDR3 has 13 residues. Trimming left V 4 bases short and J 2 bases short, with 6 bases between. Germline loops: CDR1 ENHRY, CDR2 SYGVKD. This chain's CDR3 is CAISGGRNQPQHF. Here the CDR3 DNA reads TGTGCCATCAGTGGTGGCCGCAATCAGCCCCAGCATTTT.

J is TRBJ2-1 and V is TRBV5-1; 10 bases are shared with TRBD2. The CDR3 totals 16 residues. V lost 0 bases, J lost 4 bases, and 4 bases stayed unmatched. Germline-derived CDR1 and CDR2 are SGHRS and YFSETQ. In DNA form, the CDR3 reads TGCGCCAGCAGCTTGGGGTCTAGCGGGAGTTACAATGAGCAGTTCTTC. This translates into CASSLGSSGSYNEQFF.

This clone has more than one count but fewer than ten. The chain recombines TRBV11-2 with TRBJ2-3; 10 bases fit TRBD1. CDR3 size: 15 residues. Germline V gene data show CDR1 as SGHAT and CDR2 as FQNNGV. With 2 bases clipped from V and 8 bases from J, the junction kept 7 bases outside the gene matches. The CDR3 sequence: CASSLTTGGAGTQYF. Here the CDR3 DNA reads TGTGCCAGCAGCTTAACGACAGGGGGCGCGGGTACGCAGTATTTT.

This rearrangement joins TRBV19 to TRBJ2-5; 7 bases match TRBD2. The germline V gene has CDR1 LNHDA and CDR2 SQIVND (reference sequence). The V segment lost 1 base and the J segment 1 base; nucleotides outside the gene matches: 6. The CDR3 loop spans 16 amino acids. CDR3 in amino acids: CASSIGSASGQETQYF. The CDR3 bases are TGTGCCAGTAGTATAGGATCGGCTAGCGGCCAAGAGACCCAGTACTTC. Looking up the rest from reference TRBV19 and TRBJ2-5 gives the full variable domain: DGGITQSPKYLFRKEGQNVTLSCEQNLNHDAMYWYRQDPGQGLRLIYYSQIVNDFQKGDIAEGYSVSREKKESFPLTVTSAQKNPTAFYLCASSIGSASGQETQYFGPGTRLLVL.

V and J are TRBV28 and TRBJ1-4; tentatively, D is TRBD1 (5 bases). CDR3 length equals 13 residues. V lost 7 bases to trimming and J lost 6 bases, with 12 bases between them. Germline V gene lookup returns CDR1 MDHEN and CDR2 SYDVKM. CDR3 sequence reads: CASTGTPDEKLFF. CDR3 bases: TGTGCCAGCACCGGGACGCCTGATGAAAAACTGTTTTTT.

The chain has TRBV28 and TRBJ1-5; TRBD1 aligns across 9 bases. CDR3 length: 16 residues. V gave up 2 bases and J gave up 3 bases; unmatched junction bases: 5. Germline lookup yields CDR1 MDHEN and CDR2 SYDVKM. CDR3 amino acids: CASSLGGTGPNQPQHF. CDR3 coding DNA: TGTGCCAGCAGTTTAGGGGGGACAGGGCCCAATCAGCCCCAGCATTTT.

The V and J genes are TRBV7-2 and TRBJ2-2; 11 positions agree with TRBD2. V gave up 3 bases and J gave up 4 bases; unmatched junction bases: 4. The CDR3 consists of 16 residues. Germline V gene sequence: CDR1 SGHTA, CDR2 FQGNSA. The chain's CDR3 is CASSFTGTSGTGELFF. In DNA form, the CDR3 reads TGTGCCAGCAGCTTTACCGGGACTAGCGGCACCGGGGAGCTGTTTTTT.

J is TRBJ2-3 and V is TRBV6-1, with 7 bases lining up with TRBD1. This CDR3 is 13 amino acids long. In germline, CDR1 is MNHNS, CDR2 SASEGT. V was pared by 6 bases and J by 4 bases, with 4 bases of the junction left unmatched. CDR3 coding DNA: TGTGCCAGCAGCGGGACAGTCCCAGATACGCAGTATTTT. It encodes CASSGTVPDTQYF.

In this sample, this clone turned up a few times. V gene TRBV27 combines with J gene TRBJ2-7; no firm D call. With 5 bases removed from V and 7 bases from J, the gap between germline ends came to 21 bases. Germline loops: CDR1 MNHEY, CDR2 SMNVEV (reference sequence). The CDR3 covers 15 residues. CDR3 nucleotides: TGTGCCAGCAGTCTCAAGCCCTACAGCTTCGCGGAGCAGTACTTC. This codes for CASSLKPYSFAEQYF.

The chain links TRBV11-2 to TRBJ2-7, with 9 positions matching TRBD2. The length of the CDR3 is 14 residues. The ends lost 4 bases at V and 6 bases at J; junction bases unmatched: 7. CDR1 and CDR2 (germline): SGHAT, FQNNGV. CDR3 region: CASSWASGNREQYF. The CDR3 DNA reads TGTGCCAGCAGCTGGGCTAGCGGGAATCGCGAGCAGTACTTC.

This clone was detected only a few times. The chain links TRBV7-9 to TRBJ2-1, with 8 bases fitting TRBD1. This CDR3 is built from 15 residues. CDR1 and CDR2 (germline): SEHNR, FQNEAQ (reference sequence). The V gene end was trimmed by 4 bases and the J gene end by 5 bases; junction bases not matched to a gene: 7. The CDR3 here is CASSSRDRRNNEQFF. The CDR3 DNA sequence: TGTGCCAGCAGCTCCAGGGACAGGAGGAACAATGAGCAGTTCTTC.

The rearrangement uses TRBV5-1 and TRBJ2-1; D possibly corresponds to TRBD2 (6 bases). Trimming took 4 bases from V and 2 from J, leaving 13 bases between them. Germline V lookup: CDR1 SGHRS, CDR2 YFSETQ. This CDR3 has 15 residues. The CDR3 protein is CASSRSSGAYNEQFF. Written as DNA, the CDR3 is TGCGCCAGCAGCCGTAGTAGCGGAGCCTACAATGAGCAGTTCTTC.

The table lists this clone with a few counts. The J gene is TRBJ2-3, the V gene TRBV2; 8 positions agree with TRBD2. Germline V gene data show CDR1 as SNHLY and CDR2 as FYNNEI. CDR3 length equals 15 residues. With V trimmed by 6 bases and J by 6 bases, 11 bases remained unmatched. CDR3 DNA: TGTGCCAGCAGCCCTTTTTCGGGAGGGGCCGATACGCAGTATTTT. It is translated as CASSPFSGGADTQYF.

The chain is built from TRBV7-3 and TRBJ2-1; 9 bases match TRBD2. Germline loops: CDR1 SGHTA, CDR2 FQGTGA. J lost 1 base, V lost 5 bases, and 12 bases had no gene match. This CDR3 has 18 amino acids. CDR3 in amino acids: CASSLQPMLAGSYNEQFF. In DNA, the CDR3 is TGTGCCAGCAGCCTTCAACCGATGCTAGCGGGATCCTACAATGAGCAGTTCTTC. The full variable domain, rest sourced from reference TRBV7-3 and TRBJ2-1, is GAGVSQTPSNKVTEKGKYVELRCDPISGHTALYWYRQSLGQGPEFLIYFQGTGAADDSGLPNDRFFAVRPEGSVSTLKIQRTERGDSAVYLCASSLQPMLAGSYNEQFFGPGTRLTVL.

This clone appeared a few times. The chain couples TRBV4-1 to TRBJ1-4; TRBD1 aligns across 7 bases. The trim removed 4 bases at V and 5 bases at J, leaving 4 bases unmatched. The length of the CDR3 is 14 residues. Germline V gene lookup returns CDR1 MGHRA and CDR2 YSYEKL. In DNA form, the CDR3 reads TGCGCCAGCAGCCCCGGACAGGCGAATGAAAAACTGTTTTTT. Amino acids: CASSPGQANEKLFF.

This rearrangement joins TRBV6-5 to TRBJ1-5, with D possibly being TRBD1 (5 bases). This CDR3 comprises 13 residues. Per the germline V gene, CDR1 is MNHEY and CDR2 is SVGAGI. V shed 2 bases and J shed 6 bases, with 8 bases lying between them. The CDR3 sequence: CASSYVGGQPQHF. DNA of the CDR3: TGTGCCAGCAGTTACGTGGGGGGTCAGCCCCAGCATTTT.

This clone was seen repeatedly, ten times or more. The rearrangement joins TRBV10-2 to TRBJ2-7; no reliable D call. The CDR3 consists of 13 residues. Trimming pared 6 bases from V and 0 bases from J, leaving 9 bases between. The germline CDR1 and CDR2 sequences are WSHSY and SAAADI. The CDR3 bases are TGCGCCAGCAGCGGACGGAACTCCTACGAGCAGTACTTC. It yields the protein CASSGRNSYEQYF.

This clone has a count of ten or more. The rearrangement links TRBV14 to TRBJ2-1; 12 bases are a match to TRBD2. Germline V gene lookup returns CDR1 SGHDN and CDR2 FVKESK. The CDR3 contains 14 residues. V lost 1 base and J lost 15; bases outside the gene matches: 7. In DNA, the CDR3 is TGTGCCAGCAGCCAAGCTAGACTAGCGGGAGCTTGGTTCTTC. This codes for CASSQARLAGAWFF.